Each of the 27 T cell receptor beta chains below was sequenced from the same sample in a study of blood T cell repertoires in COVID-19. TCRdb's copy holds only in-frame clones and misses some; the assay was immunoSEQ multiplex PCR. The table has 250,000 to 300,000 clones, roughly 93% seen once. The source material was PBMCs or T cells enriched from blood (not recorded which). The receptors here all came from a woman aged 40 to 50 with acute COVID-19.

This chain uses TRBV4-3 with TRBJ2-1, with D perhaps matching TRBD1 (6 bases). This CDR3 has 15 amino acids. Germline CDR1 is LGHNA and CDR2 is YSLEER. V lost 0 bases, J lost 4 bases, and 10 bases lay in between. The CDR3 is CASSQDRGSYNEQFF. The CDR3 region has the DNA TGCGCCAGCAGCCAAGACAGGGGATCGTACAATGAGCAGTTCTTC.

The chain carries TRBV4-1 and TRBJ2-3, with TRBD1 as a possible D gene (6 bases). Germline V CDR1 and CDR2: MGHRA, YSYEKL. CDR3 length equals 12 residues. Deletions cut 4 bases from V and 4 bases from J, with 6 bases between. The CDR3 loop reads CASSPGADTQYF. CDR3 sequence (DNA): TGCGCCAGCAGCCCAGGGGCAGATACGCAGTATTTT.

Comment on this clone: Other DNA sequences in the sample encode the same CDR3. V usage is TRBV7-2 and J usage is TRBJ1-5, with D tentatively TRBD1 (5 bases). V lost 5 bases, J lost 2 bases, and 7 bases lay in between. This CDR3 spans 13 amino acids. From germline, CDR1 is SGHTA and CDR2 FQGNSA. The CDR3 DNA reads TGTGCCAGCAGCCTACAGGGCAATCAGCCCCAGCATTTT. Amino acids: CASSLQGNQPQHF. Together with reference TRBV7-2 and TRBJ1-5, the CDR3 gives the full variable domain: GAGVSQSPSNKVTEKGKDVELRCDPISGHTALYWYRQSLGQGLEFLIYFQGNSAPDKSGLPSDRFSAERTGGSVSTLTIQRTQQEDSAVYLCASSLQGNQPQHFGDGTRLSIL.

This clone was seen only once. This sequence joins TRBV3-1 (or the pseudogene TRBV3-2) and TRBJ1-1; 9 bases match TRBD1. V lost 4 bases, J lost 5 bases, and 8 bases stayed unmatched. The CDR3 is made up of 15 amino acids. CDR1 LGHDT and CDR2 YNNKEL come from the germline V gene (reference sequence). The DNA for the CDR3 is TGTGCCAGCAGCCCCCGGGACAGGGTGTTGACTGAAGCTTTCTTT. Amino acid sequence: CASSPRDRVLTEAFF.

CDR3 residues: CASSRGQDEAFF. CDR3 bases: TGTGCCAGCAGCCGCGGACAGGATGAAGCTTTCTTT. The chain links TRBV5-4 to TRBJ1-1, with 7 nucleotides matching TRBD1. The V gene's germline CDR1 is SGHNT and CDR2 YYREEE (reference sequence). V lost 4 bases to trimming and J lost 7 bases; unmatched junction nucleotides: 4. This CDR3 is built from 12 residues.

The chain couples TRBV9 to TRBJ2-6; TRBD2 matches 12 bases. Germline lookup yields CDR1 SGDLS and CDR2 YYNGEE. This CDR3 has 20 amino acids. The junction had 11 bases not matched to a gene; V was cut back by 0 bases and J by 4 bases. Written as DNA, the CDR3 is TGTGCCAGCAGCGTAGCCCCTCCCGGGACTAGCGGGTCGGGGGCCAACGTCCTGACTTTC. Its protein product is CASSVAPPGTSGSGANVLTF.

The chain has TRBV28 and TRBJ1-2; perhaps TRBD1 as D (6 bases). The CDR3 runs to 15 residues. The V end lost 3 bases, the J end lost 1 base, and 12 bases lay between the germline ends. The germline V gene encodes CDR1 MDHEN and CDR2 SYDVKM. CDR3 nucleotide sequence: TGTGCCAGCAGTTTCCGGGACAAATATAACTATGGCTACACCTTC. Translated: CASSFRDKYNYGYTF.

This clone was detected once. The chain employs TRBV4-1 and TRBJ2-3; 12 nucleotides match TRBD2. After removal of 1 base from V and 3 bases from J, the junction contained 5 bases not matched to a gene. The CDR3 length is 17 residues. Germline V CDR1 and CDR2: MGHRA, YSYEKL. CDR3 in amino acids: CASSQGPSGGGTDTQYF. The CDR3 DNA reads TGCGCCAGCAGCCAAGGGCCTAGCGGGGGGGGAACAGATACGCAGTATTTT.

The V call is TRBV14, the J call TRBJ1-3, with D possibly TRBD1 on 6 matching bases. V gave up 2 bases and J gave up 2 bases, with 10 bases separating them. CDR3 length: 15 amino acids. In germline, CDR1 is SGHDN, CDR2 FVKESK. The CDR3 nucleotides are TGTGCCAGCAGCCAATTCGGGACAACTGGAAACACCATATATTTT. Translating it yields CASSQFGTTGNTIYF.

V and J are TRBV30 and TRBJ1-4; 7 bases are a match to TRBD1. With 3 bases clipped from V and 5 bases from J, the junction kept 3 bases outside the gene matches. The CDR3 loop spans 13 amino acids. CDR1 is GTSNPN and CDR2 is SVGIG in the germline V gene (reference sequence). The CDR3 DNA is TGTGCCTGGAGGAGGGACAGAAATGAAAAACTGTTTTTT. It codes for CAWRRDRNEKLFF. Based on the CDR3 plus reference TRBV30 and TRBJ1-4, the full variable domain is SQTIHQWPATLVQPVGSPLSLECTVEGTSNPNLYWYRQAAGRGLQLLFYSVGIGQISSEVPQNLSASRPQDRQFILSSKKLLLSDSGFYLCAWRRDRNEKLFFGSGTQLSVL.

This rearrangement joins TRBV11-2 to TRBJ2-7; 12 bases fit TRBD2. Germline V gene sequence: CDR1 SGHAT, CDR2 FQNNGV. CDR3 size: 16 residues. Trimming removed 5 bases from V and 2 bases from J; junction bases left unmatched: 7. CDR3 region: CASSRRLAGAAYEQYF. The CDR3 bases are TGTGCCAGCAGCCGTAGACTAGCGGGGGCCGCCTACGAGCAGTACTTC.

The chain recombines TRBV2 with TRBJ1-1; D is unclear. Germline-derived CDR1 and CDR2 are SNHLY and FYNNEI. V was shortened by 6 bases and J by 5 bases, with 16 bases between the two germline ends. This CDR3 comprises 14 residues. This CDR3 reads CASSRTGWETEAFF. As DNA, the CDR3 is TGTGCCAGCAGCCGGACGGGGTGGGAGACTGAAGCTTTCTTT.

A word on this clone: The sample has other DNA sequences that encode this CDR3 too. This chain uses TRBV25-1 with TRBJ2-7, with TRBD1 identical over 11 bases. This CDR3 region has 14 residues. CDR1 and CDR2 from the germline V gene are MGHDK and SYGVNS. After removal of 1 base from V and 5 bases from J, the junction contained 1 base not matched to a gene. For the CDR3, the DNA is TGTGCCAGCAGTGAATTGGACAGGGGGCACGAGCAGTACTTC. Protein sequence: CASSELDRGHEQYF.

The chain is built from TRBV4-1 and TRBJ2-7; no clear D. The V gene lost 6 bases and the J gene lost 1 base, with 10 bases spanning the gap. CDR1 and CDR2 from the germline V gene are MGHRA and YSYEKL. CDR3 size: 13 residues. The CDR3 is CASSVSVSYEQYF. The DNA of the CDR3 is TGCGCCAGCAGTGTGTCGGTATCCTACGAGCAGTACTTC.

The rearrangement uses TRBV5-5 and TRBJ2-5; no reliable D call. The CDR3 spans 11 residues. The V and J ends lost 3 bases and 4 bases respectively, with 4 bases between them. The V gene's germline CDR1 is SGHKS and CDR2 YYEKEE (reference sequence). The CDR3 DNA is TGTGCCAGCAGCTCCAGAGAGACCCAGTACTTC. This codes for CASSSRETQYF.

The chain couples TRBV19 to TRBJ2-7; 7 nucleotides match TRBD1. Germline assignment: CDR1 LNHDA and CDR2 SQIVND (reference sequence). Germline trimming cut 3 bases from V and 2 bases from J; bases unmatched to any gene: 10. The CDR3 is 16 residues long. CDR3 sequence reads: CASSMSAGGSAYEQYF. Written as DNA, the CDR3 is TGTGCCAGTAGTATGTCAGCAGGGGGATCGGCCTACGAGCAGTACTTC.

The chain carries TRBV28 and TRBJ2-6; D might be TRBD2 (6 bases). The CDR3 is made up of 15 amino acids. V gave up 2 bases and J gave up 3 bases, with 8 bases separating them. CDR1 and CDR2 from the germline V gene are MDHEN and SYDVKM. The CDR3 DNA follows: TGTGCCAGCAGTTTACGGGGAGGTGGGGCCAACGTCCTGACTTTC. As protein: CASSLRGGGANVLTF.

CDR3 sequence: CASGLQGGTEAFF. The CDR3 DNA follows: TGTGCTAGTGGTCTACAGGGGGGGACTGAAGCTTTCTTT. This sequence joins TRBV12-5 and TRBJ1-1; 8 nucleotides agree with TRBD1. Germline-derived CDR1 and CDR2 are LGHNT and FRNRAP. V dropped 5 bases and J dropped 5; count of bases not matched to a gene: 4. This CDR3 is 13 amino acids long.

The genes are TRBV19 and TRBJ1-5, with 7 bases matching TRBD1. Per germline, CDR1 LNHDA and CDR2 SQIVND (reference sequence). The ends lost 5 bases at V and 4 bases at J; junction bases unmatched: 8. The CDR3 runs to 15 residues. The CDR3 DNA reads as TGTGCCAGTAGTCTCGGGACAGCTCTTAATCAGCCCCAGCATTTT. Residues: CASSLGTALNQPQHF. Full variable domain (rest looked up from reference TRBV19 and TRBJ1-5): DGGITQSPKYLFRKEGQNVTLSCEQNLNHDAMYWYRQDPGQGLRLIYYSQIVNDFQKGDIAEGYSVSREKKESFPLTVTSAQKNPTAFYLCASSLGTALNQPQHFGDGTRLSIL.

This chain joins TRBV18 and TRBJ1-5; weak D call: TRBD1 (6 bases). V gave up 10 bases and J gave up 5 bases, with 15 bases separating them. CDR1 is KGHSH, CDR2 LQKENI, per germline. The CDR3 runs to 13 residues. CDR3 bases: TGTGCCACTTCTACAGGGCTCGATCAGCCCCAGCATTTT. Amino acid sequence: CATSTGLDQPQHF.

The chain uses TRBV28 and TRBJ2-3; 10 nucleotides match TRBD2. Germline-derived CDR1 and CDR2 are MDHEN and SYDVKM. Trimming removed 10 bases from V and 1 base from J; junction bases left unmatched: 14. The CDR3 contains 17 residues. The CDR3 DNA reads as TGTGCCACCCGCCCAGCGGGGGGGCGGGTGGGCACAGATACGCAGTATTTT. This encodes CATRPAGGRVGTDTQYF.

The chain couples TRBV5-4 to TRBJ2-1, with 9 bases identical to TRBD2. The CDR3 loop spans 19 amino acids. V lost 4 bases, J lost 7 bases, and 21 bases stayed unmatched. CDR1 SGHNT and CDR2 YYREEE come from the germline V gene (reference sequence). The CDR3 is CASSPGTLGLAGKGNEQFF. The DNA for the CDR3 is TGTGCCAGCAGCCCTGGGACGCTGGGGCTAGCGGGAAAGGGGAATGAGCAGTTCTTC.

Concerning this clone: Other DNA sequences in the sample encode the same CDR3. Here the CDR3 reads CASSQDLLAGNEQFF. The CDR3 DNA reads as TGTGCCAGCAGCCAAGATTTACTAGCGGGAAATGAGCAGTTCTTC. The V and J genes are TRBV14 and TRBJ2-1; 10 bases agree with TRBD2. V dropped 0 bases and J dropped 7; count of bases not matched to a gene: 3. Germline V lookup: CDR1 SGHDN, CDR2 FVKESK. The CDR3 is 15 residues long.

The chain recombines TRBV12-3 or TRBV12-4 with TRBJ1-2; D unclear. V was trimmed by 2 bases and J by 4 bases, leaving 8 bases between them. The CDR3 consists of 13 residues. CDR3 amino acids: CASSLFRFYGYTF. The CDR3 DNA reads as TGTGCCAGCAGTTTATTCCGTTTCTATGGCTACACCTTC.

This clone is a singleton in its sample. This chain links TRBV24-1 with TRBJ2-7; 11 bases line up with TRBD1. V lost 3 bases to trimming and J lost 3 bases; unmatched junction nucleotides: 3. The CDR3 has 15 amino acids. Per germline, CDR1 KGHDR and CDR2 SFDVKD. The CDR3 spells CATSDAGTGGYEQYF. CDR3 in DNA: TGTGCCACCAGTGATGCCGGGACAGGGGGCTACGAGCAGTACTTC.

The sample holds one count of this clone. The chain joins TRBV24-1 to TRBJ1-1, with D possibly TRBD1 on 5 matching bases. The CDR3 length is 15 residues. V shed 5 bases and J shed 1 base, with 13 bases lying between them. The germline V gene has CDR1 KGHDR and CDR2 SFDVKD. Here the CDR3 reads CATSGGGLGNTEAFF. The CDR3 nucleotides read TGTGCCACCAGTGGGGGGGGTTTGGGGAACACTGAAGCTTTCTTT.

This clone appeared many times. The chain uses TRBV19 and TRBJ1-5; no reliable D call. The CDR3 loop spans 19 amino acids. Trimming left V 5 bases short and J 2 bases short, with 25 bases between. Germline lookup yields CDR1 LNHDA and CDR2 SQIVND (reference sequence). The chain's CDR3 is CASSHRVRTNSLGNQPQHF. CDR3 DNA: TGTGCCAGTAGTCACCGGGTCCGAACCAATAGTTTGGGCAATCAGCCCCAGCATTTT.